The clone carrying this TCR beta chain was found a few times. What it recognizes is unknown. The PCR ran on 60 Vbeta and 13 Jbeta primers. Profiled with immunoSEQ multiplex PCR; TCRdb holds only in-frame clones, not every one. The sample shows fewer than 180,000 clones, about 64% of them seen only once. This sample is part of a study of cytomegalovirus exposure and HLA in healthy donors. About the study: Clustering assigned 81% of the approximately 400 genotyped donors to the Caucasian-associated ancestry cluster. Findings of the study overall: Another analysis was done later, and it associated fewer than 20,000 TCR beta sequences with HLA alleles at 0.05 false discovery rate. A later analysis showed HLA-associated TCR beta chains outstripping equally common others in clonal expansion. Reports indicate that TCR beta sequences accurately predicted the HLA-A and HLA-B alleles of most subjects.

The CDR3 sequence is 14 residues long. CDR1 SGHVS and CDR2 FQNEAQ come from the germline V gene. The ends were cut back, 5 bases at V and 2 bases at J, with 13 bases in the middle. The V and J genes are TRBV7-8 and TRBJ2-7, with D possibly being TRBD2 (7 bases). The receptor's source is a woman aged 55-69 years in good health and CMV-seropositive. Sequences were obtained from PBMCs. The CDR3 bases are TGTGCCAGCAGCGCGGGGGACAAGACCTACGAGCAGTACTTC. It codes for CASSAGDKTYEQYF.